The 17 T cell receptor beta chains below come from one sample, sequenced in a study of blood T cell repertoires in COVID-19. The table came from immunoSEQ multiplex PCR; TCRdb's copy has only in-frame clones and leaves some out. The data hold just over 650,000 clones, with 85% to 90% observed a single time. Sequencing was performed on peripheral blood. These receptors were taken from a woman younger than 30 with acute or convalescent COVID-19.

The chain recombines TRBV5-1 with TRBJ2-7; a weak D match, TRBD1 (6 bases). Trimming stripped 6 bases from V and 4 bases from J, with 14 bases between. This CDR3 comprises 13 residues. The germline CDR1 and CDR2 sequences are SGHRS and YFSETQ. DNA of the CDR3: TGCGCCAGCACGACGGAGACAGGTTACGAGCAGTACTTC. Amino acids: CASTTETGYEQYF.

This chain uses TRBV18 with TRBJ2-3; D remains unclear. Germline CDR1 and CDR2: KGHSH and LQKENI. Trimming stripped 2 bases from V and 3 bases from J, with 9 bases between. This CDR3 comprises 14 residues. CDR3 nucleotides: TGTGCCAGCTCACCAGAGTCAACGACAGATACGCAGTATTTT. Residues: CASSPESTTDTQYF.

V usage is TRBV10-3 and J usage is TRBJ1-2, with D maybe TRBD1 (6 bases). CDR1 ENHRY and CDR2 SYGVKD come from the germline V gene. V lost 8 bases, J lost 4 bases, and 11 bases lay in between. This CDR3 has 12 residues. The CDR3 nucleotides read TGTGCCATCTTGGACAGAGGCTATGGCTACACCTTC. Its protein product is CAILDRGYGYTF.

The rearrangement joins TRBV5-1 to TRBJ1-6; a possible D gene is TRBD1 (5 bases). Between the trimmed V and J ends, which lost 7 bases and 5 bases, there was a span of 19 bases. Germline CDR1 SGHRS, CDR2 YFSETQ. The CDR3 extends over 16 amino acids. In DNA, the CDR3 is TGCGCCAGCCTCATCCGGCGGAAAGGGGATAATTCACCCCTCCACTTT. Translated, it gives CASLIRRKGDNSPLHF.

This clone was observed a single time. DNA for the CDR3: TGTGCCAGCAGCCCCACCGACAGCTTGCAGTTCTTC. Translating gives CASSPTDSLQFF. This chain connects TRBV9 to TRBJ2-1; TRBD1 might be the D (5 bases). With 4 bases removed from V and 12 bases from J, the gap between germline ends came to 14 bases. Germline CDR1 and CDR2: SGDLS and YYNGEE. The CDR3 has 12 residues.

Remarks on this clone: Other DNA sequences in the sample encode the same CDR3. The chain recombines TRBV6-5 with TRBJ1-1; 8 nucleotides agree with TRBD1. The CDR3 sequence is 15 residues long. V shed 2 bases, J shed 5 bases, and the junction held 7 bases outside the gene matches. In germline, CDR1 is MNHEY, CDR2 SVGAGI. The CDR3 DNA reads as TGTGCCAGCAGTTACGGAGACAGGGGAGGGACTGAAGCTTTCTTT. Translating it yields CASSYGDRGGTEAFF.

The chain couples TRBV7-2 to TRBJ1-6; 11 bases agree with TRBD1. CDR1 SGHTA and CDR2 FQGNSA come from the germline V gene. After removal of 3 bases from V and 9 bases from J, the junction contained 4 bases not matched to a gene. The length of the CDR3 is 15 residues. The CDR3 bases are TGTGCCAGCAGCTTTCGGACAGGGGGCCTTTCACCCCTCCACTTT. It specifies CASSFRTGGLSPLHF.

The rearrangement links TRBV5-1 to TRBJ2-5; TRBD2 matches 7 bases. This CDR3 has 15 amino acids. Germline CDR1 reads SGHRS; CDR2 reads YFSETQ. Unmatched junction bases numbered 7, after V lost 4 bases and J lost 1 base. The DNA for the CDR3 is TGCGCCAGCAGCGTCTACGGGGGGAGCCAAGAGACCCAGTACTTC. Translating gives CASSVYGGSQETQYF.

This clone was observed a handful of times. This chain's CDR3 is CASRIRRTGENGGYTF. CDR3 nucleotides: TGTGCCAGCAGGATACGGCGGACAGGGGAGAATGGAGGCTACACCTTC. The gene calls are TRBV5-6 and TRBJ1-2, with 9 bases that match TRBD1. The CDR3 covers 16 residues. V gave up 5 bases and J gave up 8 bases; unmatched junction bases: 16. Germline lookup yields CDR1 SGHDT and CDR2 YYEEEE.

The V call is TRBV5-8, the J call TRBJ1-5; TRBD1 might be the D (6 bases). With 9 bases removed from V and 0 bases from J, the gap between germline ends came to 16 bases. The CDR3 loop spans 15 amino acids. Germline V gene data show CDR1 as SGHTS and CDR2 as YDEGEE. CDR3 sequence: CATTQGMNSNQPQHF. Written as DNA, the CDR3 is TGTGCCACCACCCAGGGGATGAATAGCAATCAGCCCCAGCATTTT.

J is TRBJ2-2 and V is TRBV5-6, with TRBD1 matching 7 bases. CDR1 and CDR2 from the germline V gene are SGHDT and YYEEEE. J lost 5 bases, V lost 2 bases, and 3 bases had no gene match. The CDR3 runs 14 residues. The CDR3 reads CASSFDRATGELFF. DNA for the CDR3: TGTGCCAGCAGCTTTGACAGGGCGACCGGGGAGCTGTTTTTT.

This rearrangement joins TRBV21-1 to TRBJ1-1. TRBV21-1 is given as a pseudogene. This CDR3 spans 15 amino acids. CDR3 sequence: CASSRRADLGAEAFF. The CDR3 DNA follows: TGTGCCAGCAGCCGCCGGGCAGATCTCGGGGCTGAAGCTTTCTTT.

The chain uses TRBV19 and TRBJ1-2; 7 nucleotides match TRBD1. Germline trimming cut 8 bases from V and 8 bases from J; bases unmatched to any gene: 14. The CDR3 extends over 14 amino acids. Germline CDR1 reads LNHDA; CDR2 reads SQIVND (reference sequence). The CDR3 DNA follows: TGTGCCAGTTCGGCCGACAGGGTCATTGGGGGCTACACCTTC. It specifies CASSADRVIGGYTF.

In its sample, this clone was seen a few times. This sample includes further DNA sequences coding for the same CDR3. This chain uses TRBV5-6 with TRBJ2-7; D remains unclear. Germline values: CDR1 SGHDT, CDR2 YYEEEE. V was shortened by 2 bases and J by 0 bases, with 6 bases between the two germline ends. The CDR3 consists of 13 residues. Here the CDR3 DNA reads TGTGCCAGCAGCTTAAGTAGCTCCTACGAGCAGTACTTC. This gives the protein CASSLSSSYEQYF.

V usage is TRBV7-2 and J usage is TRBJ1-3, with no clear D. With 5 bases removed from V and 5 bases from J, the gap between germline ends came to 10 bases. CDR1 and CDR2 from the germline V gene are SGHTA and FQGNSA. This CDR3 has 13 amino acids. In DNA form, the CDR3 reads TGTGCCAGCAGCCTTCGTTATCGAAACACCATATATTTT. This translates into CASSLRYRNTIYF.

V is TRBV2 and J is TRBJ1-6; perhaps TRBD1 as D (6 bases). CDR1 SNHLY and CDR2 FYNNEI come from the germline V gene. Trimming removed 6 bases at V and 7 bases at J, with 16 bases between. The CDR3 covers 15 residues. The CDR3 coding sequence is TGTGCCAGCAGCCCGAACAGGGTGGGAAATTCACCCCTCCACTTT. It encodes CASSPNRVGNSPLHF.

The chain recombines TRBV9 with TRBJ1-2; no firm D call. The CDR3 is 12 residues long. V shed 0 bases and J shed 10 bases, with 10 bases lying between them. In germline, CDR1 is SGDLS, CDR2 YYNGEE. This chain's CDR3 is CASSVGRSVYTF. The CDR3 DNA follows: TGTGCCAGCAGCGTAGGCAGGTCGGTCTACACCTTC.